The source of this TCR beta chain is a study of T cell responses to AZD1222 COVID-19 vaccine. Study-level background: Recipients boosted at about 4 weeks or about 12 weeks are pooled. Overall study findings and caveats: An increase in Spike-specific TCR breadth and depth was observed after two AZD1222 doses. Along spike, vaccine-associated CD4 TCRs were found throughout, with dominance at 160-218 and 743-854. Females made up more of the donors, who were largely white British, and clonal diversity may have come out too low.

Turning to this clone: Antigen: not known.

CDR1 and CDR2 (germline): LNHDA, SQIVND (reference sequence). The CDR3 is 13 amino acids. Trimming took 4 bases from V and 4 from J, leaving 11 bases between them. The table came from immunoSEQ multiplex PCR; TCRdb's copy has only in-frame clones and leaves some out. The sample records 95,000 to 150,000 clones, around 93% being singletons. This receptor was taken from an adult in good health. V usage is TRBV19 and J usage is TRBJ2-7; unclear D gene. The sequenced sample was peripheral blood, obtained on day 0 of AZD1222 vaccination. CDR3 in amino acids: CASSRTPKYEQYF. CDR3 bases: TGTGCCAGTAGTAGGACCCCGAAATACGAGCAGTACTTC.